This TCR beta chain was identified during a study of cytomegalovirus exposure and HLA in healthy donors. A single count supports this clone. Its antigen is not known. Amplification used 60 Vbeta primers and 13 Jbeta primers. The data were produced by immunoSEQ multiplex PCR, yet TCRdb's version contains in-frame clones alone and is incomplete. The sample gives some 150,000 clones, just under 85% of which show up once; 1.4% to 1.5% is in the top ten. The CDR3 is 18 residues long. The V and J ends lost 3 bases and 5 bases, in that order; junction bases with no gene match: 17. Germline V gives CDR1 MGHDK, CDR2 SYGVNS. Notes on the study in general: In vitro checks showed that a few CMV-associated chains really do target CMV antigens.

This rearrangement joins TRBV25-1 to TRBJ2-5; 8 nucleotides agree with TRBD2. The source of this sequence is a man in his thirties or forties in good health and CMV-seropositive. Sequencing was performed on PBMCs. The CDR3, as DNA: TGTGCCAGCAGTGATTCGCGCCTAGCGGGTCACCTCAGGGAGACCCAGTACTTC. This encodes CASSDSRLAGHLRETQYF.